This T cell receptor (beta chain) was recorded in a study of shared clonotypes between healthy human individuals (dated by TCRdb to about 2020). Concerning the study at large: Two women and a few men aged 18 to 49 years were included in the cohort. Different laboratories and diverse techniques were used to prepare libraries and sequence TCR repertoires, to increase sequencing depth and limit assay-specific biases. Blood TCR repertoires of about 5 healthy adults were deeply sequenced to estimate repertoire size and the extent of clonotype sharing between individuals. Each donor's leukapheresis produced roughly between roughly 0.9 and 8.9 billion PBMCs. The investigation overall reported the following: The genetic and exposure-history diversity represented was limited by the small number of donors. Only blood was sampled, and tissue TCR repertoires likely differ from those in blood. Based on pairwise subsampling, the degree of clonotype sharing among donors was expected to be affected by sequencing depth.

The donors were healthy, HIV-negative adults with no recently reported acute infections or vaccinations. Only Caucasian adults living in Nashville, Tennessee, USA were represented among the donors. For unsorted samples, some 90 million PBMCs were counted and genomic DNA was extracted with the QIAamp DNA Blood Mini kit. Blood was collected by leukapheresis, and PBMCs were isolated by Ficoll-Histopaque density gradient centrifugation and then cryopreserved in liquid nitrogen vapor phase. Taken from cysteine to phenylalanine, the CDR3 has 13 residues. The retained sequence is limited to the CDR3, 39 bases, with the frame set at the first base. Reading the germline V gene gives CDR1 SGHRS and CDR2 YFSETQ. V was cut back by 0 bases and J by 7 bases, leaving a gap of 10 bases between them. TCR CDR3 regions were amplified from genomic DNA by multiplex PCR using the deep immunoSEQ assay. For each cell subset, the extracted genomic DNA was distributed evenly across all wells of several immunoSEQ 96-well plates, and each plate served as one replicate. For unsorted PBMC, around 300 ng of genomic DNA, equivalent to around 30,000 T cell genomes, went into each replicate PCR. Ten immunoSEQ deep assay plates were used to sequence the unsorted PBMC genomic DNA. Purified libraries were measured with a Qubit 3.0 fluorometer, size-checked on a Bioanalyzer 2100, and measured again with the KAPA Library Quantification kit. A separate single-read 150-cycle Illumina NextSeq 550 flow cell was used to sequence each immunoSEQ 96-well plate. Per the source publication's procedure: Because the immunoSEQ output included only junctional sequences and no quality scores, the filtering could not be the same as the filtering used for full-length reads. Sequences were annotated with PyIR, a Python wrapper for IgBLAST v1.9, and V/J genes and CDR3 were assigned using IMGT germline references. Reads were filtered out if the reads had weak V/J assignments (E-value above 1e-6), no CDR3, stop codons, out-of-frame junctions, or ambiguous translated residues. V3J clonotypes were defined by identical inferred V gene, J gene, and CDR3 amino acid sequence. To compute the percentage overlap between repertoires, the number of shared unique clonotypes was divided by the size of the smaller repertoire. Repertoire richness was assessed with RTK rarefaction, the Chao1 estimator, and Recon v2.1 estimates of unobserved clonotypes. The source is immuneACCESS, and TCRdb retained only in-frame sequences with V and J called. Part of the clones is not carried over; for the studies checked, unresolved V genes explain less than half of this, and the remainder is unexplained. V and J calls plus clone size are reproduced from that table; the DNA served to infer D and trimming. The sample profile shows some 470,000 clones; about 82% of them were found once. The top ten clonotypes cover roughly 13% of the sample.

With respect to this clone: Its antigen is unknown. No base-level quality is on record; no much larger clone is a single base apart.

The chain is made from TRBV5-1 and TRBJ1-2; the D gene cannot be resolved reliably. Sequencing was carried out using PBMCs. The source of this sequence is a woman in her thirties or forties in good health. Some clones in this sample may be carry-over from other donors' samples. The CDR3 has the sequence CASSLGPSGGYTF. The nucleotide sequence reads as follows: TGCGCCAGCAGCTTGGGACCATCCGGTGGCTACACCTTC.